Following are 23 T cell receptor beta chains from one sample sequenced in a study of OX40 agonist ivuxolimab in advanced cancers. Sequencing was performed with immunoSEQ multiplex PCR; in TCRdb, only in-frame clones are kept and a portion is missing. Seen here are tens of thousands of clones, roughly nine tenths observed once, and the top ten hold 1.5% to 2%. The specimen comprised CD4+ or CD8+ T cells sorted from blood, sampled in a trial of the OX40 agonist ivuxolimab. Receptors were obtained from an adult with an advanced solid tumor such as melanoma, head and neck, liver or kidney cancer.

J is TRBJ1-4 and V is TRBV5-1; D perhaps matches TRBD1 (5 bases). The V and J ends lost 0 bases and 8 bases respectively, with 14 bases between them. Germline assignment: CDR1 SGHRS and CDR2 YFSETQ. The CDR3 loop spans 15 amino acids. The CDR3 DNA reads TGCGCCAGCAGCTTGGCCGGGGGTTTTAACGAAAAACTGTTTTTT. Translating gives CASSLAGGFNEKLFF.

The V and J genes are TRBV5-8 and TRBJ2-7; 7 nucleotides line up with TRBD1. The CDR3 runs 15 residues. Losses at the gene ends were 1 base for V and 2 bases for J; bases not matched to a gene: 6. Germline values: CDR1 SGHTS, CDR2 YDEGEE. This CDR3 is CASSLSGTVTYEQYF. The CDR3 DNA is TGTGCCAGCAGCTTGTCCGGGACAGTTACCTACGAGCAGTACTTC. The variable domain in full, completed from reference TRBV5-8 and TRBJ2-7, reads EAGVTQSPTHLIKTRGQQATLRCSPISGHTSVYWYQQALGLGLQFLLWYDEGEERNRGNFPPRFSGRQFPNYSSELNVNALELEDSALYLCASSLSGTVTYEQYFGPGTRLTVT.

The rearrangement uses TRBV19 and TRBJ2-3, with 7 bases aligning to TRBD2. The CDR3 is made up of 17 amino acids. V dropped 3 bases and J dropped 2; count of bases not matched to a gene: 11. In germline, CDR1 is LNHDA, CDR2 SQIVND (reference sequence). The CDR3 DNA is TGTGCCAGTAGTATTTTGGTTTCTAGCGGCTACACAGATACGCAGTATTTT. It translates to CASSILVSSGYTDTQYF.

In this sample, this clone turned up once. CDR3 DNA: TGTGCCAGCAGCCCCCGCCAGGGGGGCCACGAGCAGTACTTC. This codes for CASSPRQGGHEQYF. The rearrangement links TRBV7-2 to TRBJ2-7; weak D call: TRBD1 (7 bases). The germline gives CDR1 SGHTA, CDR2 FQGNSA. The CDR3 is made up of 14 amino acids. The V end was cut by 5 bases, the J end by 5 bases, with 16 bases between.

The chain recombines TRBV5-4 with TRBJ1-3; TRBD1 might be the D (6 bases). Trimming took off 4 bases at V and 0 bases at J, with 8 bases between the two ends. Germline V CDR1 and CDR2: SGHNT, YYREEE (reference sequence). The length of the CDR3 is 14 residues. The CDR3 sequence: CASSQDSSGNTIYF. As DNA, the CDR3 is TGTGCCAGCAGCCAGGACAGCTCTGGAAACACCATATATTTT.

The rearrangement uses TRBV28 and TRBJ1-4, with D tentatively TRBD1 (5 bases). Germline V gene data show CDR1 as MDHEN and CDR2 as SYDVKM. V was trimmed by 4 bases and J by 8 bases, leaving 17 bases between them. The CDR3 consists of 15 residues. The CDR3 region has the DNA TGTGCCAGCAGTTCGCTTAGGGGACCAGGCGAAAAACTGTTTTTT. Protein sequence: CASSSLRGPGEKLFF.

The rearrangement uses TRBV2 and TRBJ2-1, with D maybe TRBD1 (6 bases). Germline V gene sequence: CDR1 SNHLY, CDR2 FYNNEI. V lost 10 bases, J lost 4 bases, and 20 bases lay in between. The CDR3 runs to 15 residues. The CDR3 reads CANQQGSYSYNEQFF. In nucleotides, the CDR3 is TGTGCCAACCAACAGGGTTCTTACAGTTACAATGAGCAGTTCTTC.

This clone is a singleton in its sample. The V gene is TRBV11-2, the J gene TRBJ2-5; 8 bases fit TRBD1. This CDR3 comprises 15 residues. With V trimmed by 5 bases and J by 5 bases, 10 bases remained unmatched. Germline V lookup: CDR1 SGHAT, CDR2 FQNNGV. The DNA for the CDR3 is TGTGCCAGCAGCGTGACAGGGGCTCAGCGGGAGACCCAGTACTTC. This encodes CASSVTGAQRETQYF.

The CDR3 region has the DNA TGTGCCAGCAGTTACTCGAGTGGGAGAGAGACCCAGTACTTC. Amino acids: CASSYSSGRETQYF. V gene TRBV6-5 combines with J gene TRBJ2-5; a possible D gene is TRBD2 (5 bases). The ends were cut back, 0 bases at V and 4 bases at J, with 9 bases in the middle. CDR3 length: 14 amino acids. Germline CDR1 is MNHEY and CDR2 is SVGAGI.

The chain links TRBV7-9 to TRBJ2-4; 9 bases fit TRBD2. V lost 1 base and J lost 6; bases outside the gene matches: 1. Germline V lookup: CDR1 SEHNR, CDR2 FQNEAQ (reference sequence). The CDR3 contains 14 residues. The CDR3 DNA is TGTGCCAGCAGCTTAGAGACTAGCGGAAACATTCAGTACTTC. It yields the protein CASSLETSGNIQYF.

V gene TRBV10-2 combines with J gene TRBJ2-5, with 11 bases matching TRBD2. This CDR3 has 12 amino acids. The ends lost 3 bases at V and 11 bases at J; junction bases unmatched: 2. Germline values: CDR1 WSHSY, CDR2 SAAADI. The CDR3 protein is CASSELAGEQYF. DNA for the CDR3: TGCGCCAGCAGTGAACTAGCGGGAGAGCAGTACTTC.

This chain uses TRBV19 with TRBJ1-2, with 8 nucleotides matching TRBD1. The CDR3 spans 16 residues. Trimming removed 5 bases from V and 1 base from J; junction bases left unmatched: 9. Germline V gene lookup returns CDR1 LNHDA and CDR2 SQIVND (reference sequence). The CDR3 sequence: CASSSYRDRHNYGYTF. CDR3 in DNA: TGTGCCAGTAGTTCTTACCGGGACAGGCATAACTATGGCTACACCTTC.

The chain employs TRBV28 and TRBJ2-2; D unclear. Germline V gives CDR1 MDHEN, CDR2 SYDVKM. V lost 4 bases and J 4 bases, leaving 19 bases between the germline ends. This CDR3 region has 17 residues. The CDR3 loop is CASSSYRTPRGTGELFF. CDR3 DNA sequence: TGTGCCAGCAGTTCCTACCGCACGCCCCGTGGCACCGGGGAGCTGTTTTTT.

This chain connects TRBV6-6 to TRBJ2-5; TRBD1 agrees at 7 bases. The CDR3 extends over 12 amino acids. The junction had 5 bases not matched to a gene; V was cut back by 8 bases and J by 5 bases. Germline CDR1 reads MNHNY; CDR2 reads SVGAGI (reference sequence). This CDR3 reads CASGQGEETQYF. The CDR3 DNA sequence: TGTGCCAGCGGGCAGGGGGAGGAGACCCAGTACTTC.

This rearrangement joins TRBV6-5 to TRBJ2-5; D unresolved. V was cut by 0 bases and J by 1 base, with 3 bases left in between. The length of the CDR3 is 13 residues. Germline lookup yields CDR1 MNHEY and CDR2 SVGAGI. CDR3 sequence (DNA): TGTGCCAGCAGTTACTCGCGCCAAGAGACCCAGTACTTC. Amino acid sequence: CASSYSRQETQYF.

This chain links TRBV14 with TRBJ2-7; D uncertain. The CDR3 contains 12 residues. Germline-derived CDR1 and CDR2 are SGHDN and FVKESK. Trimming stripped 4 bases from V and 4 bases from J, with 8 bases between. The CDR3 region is CASSPSLYEQYF. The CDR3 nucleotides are TGTGCCAGCAGCCCCAGCTTGTACGAGCAGTACTTC.

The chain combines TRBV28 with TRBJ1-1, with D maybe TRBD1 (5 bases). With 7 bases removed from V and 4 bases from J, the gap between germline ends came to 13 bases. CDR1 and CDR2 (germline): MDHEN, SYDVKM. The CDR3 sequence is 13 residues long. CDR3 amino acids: CASTVRGTTEAFF. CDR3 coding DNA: TGTGCCAGCACCGTGAGGGGCACCACTGAAGCTTTCTTT.

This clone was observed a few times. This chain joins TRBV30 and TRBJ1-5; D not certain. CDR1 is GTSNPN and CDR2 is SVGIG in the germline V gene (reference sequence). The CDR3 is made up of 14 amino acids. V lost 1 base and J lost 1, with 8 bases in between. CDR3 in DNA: TGTGCCTGGAGTGGCGGAGTCAGCAATCAGCCCCAGCATTTT. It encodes CAWSGGVSNQPQHF.

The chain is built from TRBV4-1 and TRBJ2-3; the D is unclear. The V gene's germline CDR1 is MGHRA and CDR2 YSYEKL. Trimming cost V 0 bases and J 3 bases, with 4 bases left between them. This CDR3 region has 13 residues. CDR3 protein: CASSQEETDTQYF. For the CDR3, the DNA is TGCGCCAGCAGCCAAGAAGAGACAGATACGCAGTATTTT.

The CDR3: CASSVAAGDWYEQYF. The DNA for the CDR3 is TGTGCCAGCAGCGTAGCAGCGGGGGATTGGTACGAGCAGTACTTC. The chain recombines TRBV9 with TRBJ2-5, with 8 bases identical to TRBD2. The DNA end is more similar to TRBJ2-7, so the J call may be wrong. Germline V gives CDR1 SGDLS, CDR2 YYNGEE. This CDR3 region has 15 residues.

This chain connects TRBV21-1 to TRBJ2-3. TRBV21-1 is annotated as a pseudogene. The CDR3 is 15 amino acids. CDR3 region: CASGDRTCYTDTQYF. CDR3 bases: TGTGCCAGCGGTGACCGGACCTGTTACACAGATACGCAGTATTTT.

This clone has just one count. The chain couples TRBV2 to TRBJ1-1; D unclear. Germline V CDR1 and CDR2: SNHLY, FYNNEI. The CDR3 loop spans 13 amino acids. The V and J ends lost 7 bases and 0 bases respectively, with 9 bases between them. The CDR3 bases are TGTGCCAGCATTAGGGAGGTGAACACTGAAGCTTTCTTT. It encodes CASIREVNTEAFF.

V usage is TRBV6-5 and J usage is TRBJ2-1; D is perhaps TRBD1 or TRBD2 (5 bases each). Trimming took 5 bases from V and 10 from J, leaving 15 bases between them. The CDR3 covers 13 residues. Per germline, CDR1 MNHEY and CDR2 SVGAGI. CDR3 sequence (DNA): TGTGCCAGCAGTCGGGACCCTACGGGGGAGCAGTTCTTC. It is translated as CASSRDPTGEQFF.